The 27 T cell receptor beta chains in this list originate from one sample, sequenced in a study of blood T cell repertoires in COVID-19. Assay: immunoSEQ multiplex PCR; the TCRdb copy retains only in-frame clones and omits some. This sample has around 100,000 clones, with 87% found just once. Input material: peripheral blood. These receptors all come from a human donor with acute or convalescent COVID-19. The donor label of this sample is uncertain.

This clone has only a few counts. V and J are TRBV4-2 and TRBJ1-2; 7 nucleotides agree with TRBD1. CDR3 length: 17 residues. Unmatched junction bases numbered 10, after V lost 1 base and J lost 2 bases. CDR1 LGHNA and CDR2 YNFKEQ come from the germline V gene. Written as DNA, the CDR3 is TGTGCCAGCAGCCAAGCCACCACGACAGGGATCAACTATGGCTACACCTTC. Amino acid sequence: CASSQATTTGINYGYTF.

This rearrangement joins TRBV5-8 to TRBJ1-1; 7 nucleotides line up with TRBD1. CDR1 and CDR2 (germline): SGHTS, YDEGEE. The CDR3 runs 15 residues. With 4 bases clipped from V and 7 bases from J, the junction kept 13 bases outside the gene matches. DNA of the CDR3: TGTGCCAGCAGCCGAGGAACACGACAGGGTGGTGAAGCTTTCTTT. Translating it yields CASSRGTRQGGEAFF.

The chain joins TRBV2 to TRBJ2-2, with 9 bases that match TRBD2. CDR1 is SNHLY and CDR2 is FYNNEI in the germline V gene. V lost 6 bases, J lost 6 bases, and 11 bases stayed unmatched. This CDR3 is built from 16 residues. The DNA of the CDR3 is TGTGCCAGCAGGGTCAAAGGCGGGGGGGCCCCCGGGGAGCTGTTTTTT. Its translation is CASRVKGGGAPGELFF.

The chain is built from TRBV27 and TRBJ2-2, with D possibly being TRBD1 (5 bases). The germline V gene has CDR1 MNHEY and CDR2 SMNVEV (reference sequence). V lost 6 bases, J lost 0 bases, and 8 bases lay in between. CDR3 length: 14 amino acids. CDR3: CASRKGPNTGELFF. As DNA, the CDR3 is TGTGCCAGCAGGAAGGGGCCGAACACCGGGGAGCTGTTTTTT.

V and J are TRBV19 and TRBJ1-5; 8 bases are shared with TRBD1. V lost 0 bases, J lost 11 bases, and 9 bases stayed unmatched. CDR1 is LNHDA, CDR2 SQIVND, per germline (reference sequence). This CDR3 has 15 residues. The CDR3 is CASSIEQGVRKAQHF. As DNA, the CDR3 is TGTGCCAGTAGTATAGAACAGGGGGTACGGAAAGCCCAGCATTTT.

V is TRBV6-5 and J is TRBJ2-5, with 8 nucleotides matching TRBD1. Trimming at V came to 4 bases and at J to 4 bases, leaving 8 bases not matched to a gene. Per the germline V gene, CDR1 is MNHEY and CDR2 is SVGAGI. The CDR3 loop spans 15 amino acids. CDR3 sequence (DNA): TGTGCCAGCAGTTCCCCCGGGACAGGAGCAGAGACCCAGTACTTC. Protein: CASSSPGTGAETQYF.

The chain carries TRBV6-5 and TRBJ2-7; 10 bases align to TRBD2. The length of the CDR3 is 15 residues. CDR1 is MNHEY, CDR2 SVGAGI, per germline. Losses at the gene ends were 8 bases for V and 4 bases for J; bases not matched to a gene: 11. CDR3 DNA sequence: TGTGCCAGCGAGCGGGAGGGGACAGCGTCTTACGAGCAGTACTTC. Amino acids: CASEREGTASYEQYF.

J is TRBJ1-1 and V is TRBV28; D is undetermined. This CDR3 has 15 residues. Per germline, CDR1 MDHEN and CDR2 SYDVKM. Between the trimmed V and J ends, which lost 3 bases and 0 bases, there was a span of 11 bases. CDR3 loop: CASSLARLLNTEAFF. The CDR3 nucleotides are TGTGCCAGCAGTTTGGCACGCCTGCTGAACACTGAAGCTTTCTTT.

The V call is TRBV6-5, the J call TRBJ2-7; TRBD1 aligns across 7 bases. Germline values: CDR1 MNHEY, CDR2 SVGAGI. The CDR3 has 13 residues. With 9 bases clipped from V and 2 bases from J, the junction kept 7 bases outside the gene matches. CDR3 sequence reads: CASLDRATYEQYF. The CDR3 DNA follows: TGTGCCAGTTTAGACAGGGCCACCTACGAGCAGTACTTC.

V and J are TRBV5-4 and TRBJ2-5; 7 bases are shared with TRBD1. Trimming at V came to 4 bases and at J to 7 bases, leaving 10 bases not matched to a gene. The germline V gene encodes CDR1 SGHNT and CDR2 YYREEE (reference sequence). This CDR3 is 14 amino acids long. Here the CDR3 reads CASSHPQGKGTQYF. CDR3 sequence (DNA): TGTGCCAGCAGCCATCCACAGGGGAAGGGGACCCAGTACTTC.

The table lists this clone with a count of one. CDR3 sequence reads: CATGRLAGDSSYEQYF. CDR3 sequence (DNA): TGTGCCACCGGGAGACTAGCGGGCGATAGCTCCTACGAGCAGTACTTC. This chain connects TRBV2 to TRBJ2-7; 10 nucleotides line up with TRBD2. The J segment lost 0 bases and the V segment lost 10 bases, leaving 12 bases of the junction unmatched. The CDR3 has 16 residues. Germline loops: CDR1 SNHLY, CDR2 FYNNEI. The variable domain in full, completed from reference TRBV2 and TRBJ2-7, reads EPEVTQTPSHQVTQMGQEVILRCVPISNHLYFYWYRQILGQKVEFLVSFYNNEISEKSEIFDDQFSVERPDGSNFTLKIRSTKLEDSAMYFCATGRLAGDSSYEQYFGPGTRLTVT.

The chain combines TRBV6-5 with TRBJ1-5; D call uncertain. The CDR3 is 15 residues long. Germline CDR1 is MNHEY and CDR2 is SVGAGI. The V gene lost 0 bases and the J gene lost 1 base, with 7 bases spanning the gap. CDR3 DNA: TGTGCCAGCAGTTACTCGGGCACGAGCAATCAGCCCCAGCATTTT. Translating it yields CASSYSGTSNQPQHF.

This clone is a singleton in its sample. The CDR3 nucleotides are TGTGCCAGCAGCCCCCGGATCACCATTAGCGGGGGATCTGAGTTCTTC. It yields the protein CASSPRITISGGSEFF. The V call is TRBV7-9, the J call TRBJ2-1; the match to TRBD2 covers 9 bases. From germline, CDR1 is SEHNR and CDR2 FQNEAQ (reference sequence). CDR3 length: 16 residues. The J segment lost 14 bases and the V segment lost 5 bases, leaving 19 bases of the junction unmatched.

The chain is built from TRBV11-2 and TRBJ1-1; D unresolved. This CDR3 has 15 amino acids. Germline assignment: CDR1 SGHAT and CDR2 FQNNGV. Trimming left V 2 bases short and J 0 bases short, with 10 bases between. The CDR3 loop is CASSLSAEMNTEAFF. The CDR3 DNA follows: TGTGCCAGCAGCTTATCGGCGGAAATGAACACTGAAGCTTTCTTT.

The rearrangement joins TRBV19 to TRBJ2-7, with a weak D call TRBD1 (5 bases). In germline, CDR1 is LNHDA, CDR2 SQIVND (reference sequence). This CDR3 region has 12 residues. Trimming removed 6 bases at V and 6 bases at J, with 12 bases between. CDR3 region: CASSLQGGEQYF. CDR3 DNA: TGTGCCAGTAGCCTTCAGGGCGGCGAGCAGTACTTC.

The chain combines TRBV5-1 with TRBJ2-1; D gene uncertain. Germline V gene data show CDR1 as SGHRS and CDR2 as YFSETQ. V was pared by 3 bases and J by 4 bases, with 14 bases between. The CDR3 is 15 amino acids. This chain's CDR3 is CASSSAPQTYNEQFF. CDR3 bases: TGCGCCAGCAGCTCCGCCCCCCAAACTTACAATGAGCAGTTCTTC.

The genes are TRBV12-3 or TRBV12-4 and TRBJ1-6; D ambiguous. V was trimmed by 6 bases and J by 13 bases, leaving 16 bases between them. The CDR3 has 13 residues. CDR3 nucleotides: TGTGCCAGCAGCCGAAGGGAGGGTAGTCCCCTCCACTTT. Translated, it gives CASSRREGSPLHF.

The chain uses TRBV19 and TRBJ2-2; D is perhaps TRBD2 (6 bases). This CDR3 has 14 residues. Between the trimmed V and J ends, which lost 5 bases and 3 bases, there was a span of 10 bases. Germline V gene data show CDR1 as LNHDA and CDR2 as SQIVND (reference sequence). This chain's CDR3 is CASSAGLYTGELFF. The CDR3 bases are TGTGCCAGTAGTGCGGGACTTTACACCGGGGAGCTGTTTTTT. The whole variable domain, remainder taken from reference TRBV19 and TRBJ2-2, is DGGITQSPKYLFRKEGQNVTLSCEQNLNHDAMYWYRQDPGQGLRLIYYSQIVNDFQKGDIAEGYSVSREKKESFPLTVTSAQKNPTAFYLCASSAGLYTGELFFGEGSRLTVL.

V is TRBV6-5 and J is TRBJ1-6; 10 nucleotides line up with TRBD1. Germline CDR1 reads MNHEY; CDR2 reads SVGAGI. The CDR3 contains 14 residues. Trimming took 6 bases from V and 7 from J; bases not matched to a gene: 3. CDR3 sequence (DNA): TGTGCCAGCAGACAGGGACAGGGGAATTCACCCCTCCACTTT. Translating gives CASRQGQGNSPLHF.

J is TRBJ2-4 and V is TRBV7-9; maybe TRBD2 (5 bases). Trimming removed 5 bases from V and 0 bases from J, with 11 bases in between. The CDR3 consists of 15 residues. The germline V gene has CDR1 SEHNR and CDR2 FQNEAQ (reference sequence). The CDR3 loop is CASSLLGLAKNIQYF. As DNA, the CDR3 is TGTGCCAGCAGCCTACTAGGTCTAGCCAAAAACATTCAGTACTTC. Complete variable domain (other parts from reference TRBV7-9 and TRBJ2-4): DTGVSQNPRHKITKRGQNVTFRCDPISEHNRLYWYRQTLGQGPEFLTYFQNEAQLEKSRLLSDRFSAERPKGSFSTLEIQRTEQGDSAMYLCASSLLGLAKNIQYFGAGTRLSVL.

As concerns this clone: The junction departs from germline at one end; a sequencing error may be responsible. This chain connects TRBV5-8 to TRBJ2-7; D perhaps matches TRBD1 (6 bases). Germline V gene sequence: CDR1 SGHTS, CDR2 YDEGEE. The CDR3 runs to 13 residues. The CDR3 sequence: CASSVDRTYAQYF. CDR3 sequence (DNA): TGTGCCAGCAGCGTTGACAGGACCTACGCGCAGTACTTC.

This chain joins TRBV4-2 and TRBJ1-6; TRBD1 matches 7 bases. V lost 3 bases, J lost 7 bases, and 6 bases stayed unmatched. This CDR3 comprises 15 residues. Germline values: CDR1 LGHNA, CDR2 YNFKEQ. The CDR3 coding sequence is TGTGCCAGCAGCCATCGCCGGGACAGCAATTCACCCCTCCACTTT. Translating gives CASSHRRDSNSPLHF.

V is TRBV19 and J is TRBJ2-3, with D maybe TRBD1 (6 bases). The CDR3 sequence is 16 residues long. Trimming removed 1 base at V and 2 bases at J, with 13 bases between. Per germline, CDR1 LNHDA and CDR2 SQIVND (reference sequence). CDR3 in amino acids: CASSIGGPIFTDTQYF. The DNA of the CDR3 is TGTGCCAGTAGTATAGGGGGGCCGATATTCACAGATACGCAGTATTTT. Filled out from reference TRBV19 and TRBJ2-3, the complete variable domain reads DGGITQSPKYLFRKEGQNVTLSCEQNLNHDAMYWYRQDPGQGLRLIYYSQIVNDFQKGDIAEGYSVSREKKESFPLTVTSAQKNPTAFYLCASSIGGPIFTDTQYFGPGTRLTVL.

This chain uses TRBV7-8 with TRBJ2-3, with no clear D. The CDR3 has 12 residues. The V and J ends lost 6 bases and 3 bases respectively, with 7 bases between them. Germline CDR1 reads SGHVS; CDR2 reads FQNEAQ. CDR3 protein: CASSFRTDTQYF. The CDR3 DNA reads as TGTGCCAGCAGTTTTCGGACAGATACGCAGTATTTT.

The rearrangement uses TRBV6-5 and TRBJ1-1; D may be TRBD1 (5 bases). The V gene's germline CDR1 is MNHEY and CDR2 SVGAGI. The V gene lost 3 bases and the J gene lost 6 bases, with 14 bases spanning the gap. The CDR3 is 14 amino acids. Here the CDR3 reads CASSYGAVESEAFF. CDR3 coding DNA: TGTGCCAGCAGTTATGGGGCAGTTGAATCTGAAGCTTTCTTT.

V is TRBV7-9 and J is TRBJ2-7; a possible D gene is TRBD1 (5 bases). The germline CDR1 and CDR2 sequences are SEHNR and FQNEAQ (reference sequence). Trimming shortened V by 1 base and J by 3 bases, and 13 bases separated the two germline ends. This CDR3 is 15 amino acids long. The CDR3 protein is CASSLDRTYGYEQYF. The CDR3 DNA sequence: TGTGCCAGCAGCTTAGACAGGACCTATGGCTACGAGCAGTACTTC.

This chain connects TRBV7-9 to TRBJ1-6, with 7 bases lining up with TRBD1. The CDR3 runs to 15 residues. Germline values: CDR1 SEHNR, CDR2 FQNEAQ (reference sequence). Unmatched junction bases numbered 1, after V lost 2 bases and J lost 3 bases. CDR3 in amino acids: CASSLQGDYNSPLHF. In DNA, the CDR3 is TGTGCCAGCAGCTTACAGGGGGACTATAATTCACCCCTCCACTTT.